A single sample gave rise to the 18 T cell receptor beta chains below, sequenced in a study of blood T cells in healthy people across ages. The authors ran a second PCR of roughly 6 to 12 cycles using a sample-barcoded 5' primer and a J-beta primer mix. Via MiXCR, TCRdb re-called the 5' RACE reads, giving one row per CDR3 protein. The sample comprises about 580,000 distinct CDR3 sequences, less than 60% of which are singletons, and approximately 25% rests with the top ten. Sequencing used blood. These TCRs come from a man at least 80 years old in good health.

This chain links TRBV27 with TRBJ1-6; 9 bases map to TRBD1. Trimming at V came to 7 bases and at J to 10 bases, leaving 5 bases not matched to a gene. The CDR3 runs to 13 residues. The germline gives CDR1 MNHEY, CDR2 SMNVEV (reference sequence). CDR3 nucleotides: TGTGCCAGCAATTACAGGGGGCAATCACCCCTCCACTTT. Its protein product is CASNYRGQSPLHF.

This clonotype appeared a few times. The J gene is TRBJ2-5, the V gene TRBV29-1; the D gene is possibly TRBD1 (6 bases). Trimming removed 7 bases at V and 4 bases at J, with 19 bases between. The CDR3 spans 14 residues. Germline lookup yields CDR1 SQVTM and CDR2 ANQGSEA. CDR3 amino acids: CSATEGGAIETQYF. Here the CDR3 DNA reads TGCAGCGCCACGGAAGGGGGTGCGATAGAGACCCAGTACTTC.

In its sample, this clonotype was seen many times. This chain uses TRBV6-5 with TRBJ2-1, with D perhaps TRBD1 (6 bases). The V end lost 6 bases, the J end lost 5 bases, and 17 bases lay between the germline ends. From germline, CDR1 is MNHEY and CDR2 SVGAGI. This CDR3 comprises 15 residues. This CDR3 is CASSSRRGWDNEQFF. CDR3 nucleotides: TGTGCCAGCAGCTCCCGCAGGGGCTGGGACAATGAGCAGTTCTTC.

Concerning this clonotype: A much larger clone differs by one base, so this may be a read error. The chain recombines TRBV6-5 with TRBJ2-1, with 7 bases identical to TRBD2. Germline lookup yields CDR1 MNHEY and CDR2 SVGAGI. This CDR3 is 14 amino acids long. V was pared by 5 bases and J by 9 bases, with 10 bases of the junction left unmatched. In nucleotides, the CDR3 is TGTGCCAGCAGTCCCGGGGCTAGCGGTGGTGAGCAGTTCTTC. Amino acids: CASSPGASGGEQFF.

The table lists this clonotype with a few counts. As DNA, the CDR3 is TGTGCCAGCAGCCAAGCGCAAGGCCGGAGCGAGCAGTACTTC. Translated: CASSQAQGRSEQYF. The V and J genes are TRBV14 and TRBJ2-5; D unresolved. Gene TRBJ2-7 matches the end of the DNA better, so the J call may be wrong. Looked up from germline, CDR1 is SGHDN and CDR2 is FVKESK. This CDR3 has 14 residues.

The chain combines TRBV20-1 with TRBJ2-1; D perhaps matches TRBD2 (5 bases). CDR3 length: 15 residues. CDR1 is DFQATT, CDR2 SNEGSKA, per germline (reference sequence). Between the trimmed V and J ends, which lost 3 bases and 1 base, there was a span of 13 bases. The chain's CDR3 is CSASSASTSYNEQFF. CDR3 nucleotide sequence: TGCAGTGCTAGTTCTGCTAGCACGTCCTACAATGAGCAGTTCTTC.

This clonotype was counted only a few times. This CDR3 is CASSPEATNEKLFF. For the CDR3, the DNA is TGCGCCAGCAGCCCCGAGGCAACTAATGAAAAACTGTTTTTT. The chain has TRBV4-3 and TRBJ1-4; D ambiguous. This CDR3 spans 14 amino acids. Trimming left V 4 bases short and J 0 bases short, with 6 bases between. Germline values: CDR1 LGHNA, CDR2 YSLEER.

V is TRBV12-3 or TRBV12-4 and J is TRBJ1-2; D possibly corresponds to TRBD1 (5 bases). The CDR3 covers 16 residues. Trimming left V 6 bases short and J 2 bases short, with 19 bases between. CDR3 sequence reads: CASSRYARARNYGYTF. CDR3 nucleotide sequence: TGTGCCAGCAGCCGCTACGCCAGGGCACGAAACTATGGCTACACCTTC.

The gene calls are TRBV29-1 and TRBJ2-1; D remains unclear. CDR3 size: 14 residues. Between the trimmed V and J ends, which lost 4 bases and 2 bases, there was a span of 12 bases. CDR1 is SQVTM, CDR2 ANQGSEA, per germline. For the CDR3, the DNA is TGCAGCGTTGTGAGACCCCGAACCTACAATGAGCAGTTCTTC. This codes for CSVVRPRTYNEQFF.

This clonotype showed up many times. This chain joins TRBV4-3 and TRBJ2-3; 7 bases map to TRBD1. The germline V gene has CDR1 LGHNA and CDR2 YSLEER. V lost 2 bases and J lost 2; bases outside the gene matches: 4. The CDR3 consists of 15 residues. CDR3 residues: CASSQNRGPTDTQYF. The CDR3 DNA is TGCGCCAGCAGCCAAAACAGGGGCCCCACAGATACGCAGTATTTT.

This chain joins TRBV5-1 and TRBJ2-5, with TRBD2 identical over 7 bases. J was trimmed by 2 bases and V by 3 bases; bases with no gene match: 4. This CDR3 has 14 amino acids. Germline V gene sequence: CDR1 SGHRS, CDR2 YFSETQ. The CDR3 bases are TGCGCCAGCAGCTCGGGACTAAATCAAGAGACCCAGTACTTC. It specifies CASSSGLNQETQYF.

In this sample, this clonotype turned up a few times. The genes are TRBV9 and TRBJ2-1; tentatively, D is TRBD2 (6 bases). V gave up 4 bases and J gave up 8 bases, with 25 bases separating them. The germline V gene has CDR1 SGDLS and CDR2 YYNGEE. This CDR3 has 17 amino acids. CDR3 in amino acids: CASSQNRESGAWDEQFF. For the CDR3, the DNA is TGTGCCAGCAGCCAAAACCGGGAGAGTGGAGCGTGGGATGAGCAGTTCTTC.

This sequence joins TRBV6-5 and TRBJ2-4; no firm D call. The end of the DNA fits TRBJ2-7 better, so the J call may be wrong. Germline loops: CDR1 MNHEY, CDR2 SVGAGI. This CDR3 is built from 11 residues. CDR3 in amino acids: CAGRNNYEQYF. The CDR3 DNA sequence: TGTGCCGGCCGCAACAACTACGAGCAGTACTTC.

This chain joins TRBV20-1 and TRBJ2-5, with D perhaps matching TRBD2 (7 bases). The DNA matches TRBJ2-7 better at its end, which makes the J call doubtful. The germline gives CDR1 DFQATT, CDR2 SNEGSKA (reference sequence). CDR3 length: 14 residues. The CDR3 nucleotides are TGCAGTGCTAGAGGACAGAGAGGGGGGGTCGAGCAGTACTTC. This codes for CSARGQRGGVEQYF.

The chain is built from TRBV20-1 and TRBJ2-2; 11 positions match TRBD2. Unmatched junction bases numbered 3, after V lost 2 bases and J lost 4 bases. This CDR3 has 15 amino acids. Germline CDR1 DFQATT, CDR2 SNEGSKA (reference sequence). CDR3 in amino acids: CSARNSGRGTGELFF. CDR3 nucleotide sequence: TGCAGTGCTAGAAATAGCGGGAGGGGCACCGGGGAGCTGTTTTTT.

A remark on this clonotype: One junction end disagrees with the germline gene, perhaps due to a read error. J is TRBJ1-2 and V is TRBV2; maybe TRBD1 (6 bases). Per the germline V gene, CDR1 is SNHLY and CDR2 is FYNNEI. This CDR3 contains 13 residues. CDR3 residues: CASSDDRIYGCTF. The CDR3 DNA is TGTGCCAGCAGTGATGACAGGATCTATGGCTGCACCTTC.

This sequence joins TRBV7-2 and TRBJ2-1, with unresolved D. The better agreement between TRBJ2-7 and the DNA end casts doubt on the J call. This CDR3 is built from 13 residues. Germline V gene lookup returns CDR1 SGHTA and CDR2 FQGNSA. CDR3 amino acids: CASSLVSMGEQYF. The CDR3 nucleotides read TGTGCCAGCAGCTTAGTTTCTATGGGTGAGCAGTACTTC.

This rearrangement joins TRBV18 to TRBJ2-7; tentative D call: TRBD2 (5 bases). This CDR3 has 14 amino acids. The V end lost 3 bases, the J end lost 3 bases, and 12 bases lay between the germline ends. Germline loops: CDR1 KGHSH, CDR2 LQKENI. The chain's CDR3 is CASSPRGLDYEQYF. The CDR3 DNA reads TGTGCCAGCTCACCTCGGGGATTGGACTACGAGCAGTACTTC.